This T cell receptor (beta chain) is from a study of vaccination effects on CD4 cells after COVID-19. Study-wide results and limits: In the study, convalescent patients were few, and early post-infection timepoints were absent. Late post-vaccination samples showed marked contraction of infection- and vaccine-induced clones.

This clone is labeled medium-sized. The target antigen is unknown. Having been cultured for around ten days, the cells underwent CD4+ T cell isolation. Vaccine recipients lacked prior SARS-CoV-2 infection and had negative nucleocapsid antibodies. The CDR3 spans 14 residues. CDR1 is SGHVS, CDR2 FQNEAQ, per germline. Trimming removed 4 bases from V and 3 bases from J, with 10 bases in between. TCRdb's table, derived via immunoSEQ multiplex PCR, lists solely in-frame clones and lacks some. This sample has roughly 40,000 clones, with approximately 71% found just once. This TCR was sampled from a human donor who received a COVID-19 vaccine. Source: CD4+ T cells from PBMCs cultured without peptide, taken before COVID-19 vaccination. The gene calls are TRBV7-8 and TRBJ1-5; tentative D call: TRBD1 (6 bases). The CDR3: CASSSQGPNQPQHF. The CDR3, as DNA: TGTGCCAGCAGCTCTCAGGGGCCCAATCAGCCCCAGCATTTT.